This is a list of T cell receptor beta chains from one sample in a study of T cells after somatic rescue of genetic block. Profiling relied on immunoSEQ multiplex PCR, and the TCRdb table lists in-frame clones only, not all of them. The table lists tens of thousands of clones, about 87% of them singletons. The sequenced sample was peripheral blood mononuclear cells (PBMCs). The receptors shown here come from a woman aged 18-29 years. Each CDR3 is given with its conserved first and last residue. The order of the fields is J gene, D gene, clone size, V gene, CDR3 DNA, CDR3 protein. The D gene is left open where the match is weak. Only part of the rows carry a size: once, few, many, or a class if the clone is expanded.

J gene: TRBJ2-7; D gene: NA; clone size: few; V gene: TRBV28; CDR3 DNA: TGTGCCAGCAGTTTGGGACCAGTCTATTCCTACGAGCAGTACTTC; CDR3 protein: CASSLGPVYSYEQYF
J gene: TRBJ2-3; D gene: NA; clone size: NA; V gene: TRBV5-1; CDR3 DNA: TGCGCCAGCAGCTTGGGAGGCACAGATACGCAGTATTTT; CDR3 protein: CASSLGGTDTQYF
J gene: TRBJ1-1; D gene: NA; clone size: NA; V gene: TRBV19; CDR3 DNA: TGTGCCAGTAGTATAGAACCAGGGACTGAAGCTTTCTTT; CDR3 protein: CASSIEPGTEAFF
J gene: TRBJ2-7; D gene: NA; clone size: NA; V gene: TRBV28; CDR3 DNA: TGTGCCAGCAGCCCGCAGGGGATCGAGCAGTACTTC; CDR3 protein: CASSPQGIEQYF
J gene: TRBJ2-2; D gene: NA; clone size: few; V gene: TRBV6-1; CDR3 DNA: TGTGCCAGCAGTGTACGGGGGAGAGGTGCAAACACCGGGGAGCTGTTTTTT; CDR3 protein: CASSVRGRGANTGELFF
J gene: TRBJ2-1; D gene: NA; clone size: NA; V gene: TRBV11-2; CDR3 DNA: TGTGCCAGCAGCGCCCTGGCGGCCCCCGACAATGAGCAGTTCTTC; CDR3 protein: CASSALAAPDNEQFF
J gene: TRBJ2-3; D gene: NA; clone size: NA; V gene: TRBV7-2; CDR3 DNA: TGTGCCAGCAGCTTAGAGGGCAGGGGCACAGATACGCAGTATTTT; CDR3 protein: CASSLEGRGTDTQYF
J gene: TRBJ1-1; D gene: TRBD1; clone size: NA; V gene: TRBV28; CDR3 DNA: TGTGCCAGCAGTCCCTCCCCCGGGACAGGGAACACTGAAGCTTTCTTT; CDR3 protein: CASSPSPGTGNTEAFF
J gene: TRBJ2-1; D gene: NA; clone size: NA; V gene: TRBV7-9; CDR3 DNA: TGTGCCAGTAGTAGAAGCGGGCAGGGTCACAATGAGCAGTTCTTC; CDR3 protein: CASSRSGQGHNEQFF
J gene: TRBJ2-1; D gene: TRBD2; clone size: NA; V gene: TRBV27; CDR3 DNA: TGTGCCAGCAGACCTAGCGGCTACTCCTACAATGAGCAGTTCTTC; CDR3 protein: CASRPSGYSYNEQFF
J gene: TRBJ2-3; D gene: NA; clone size: few; V gene: TRBV2; CDR3 DNA: TGTGCCAGCAGTGTTGGCAGGGCCCTAGGTACGCAGTATTTT; CDR3 protein: CASSVGRALGTQYF
J gene: TRBJ2-2; D gene: NA; clone size: NA; V gene: TRBV19; CDR3 DNA: TGTGCCAGTAATCCAAACACCGGGGAGCTGTTTTTT; CDR3 protein: CASNPNTGELFF
J gene: TRBJ2-7; D gene: NA; clone size: NA; V gene: TRBV11-3; CDR3 DNA: TGTGCCAGCAGCCGCGGACGGAACTACGAGCAGTACTTC; CDR3 protein: CASSRGRNYEQYF
J gene: TRBJ2-7; D gene: NA; clone size: NA; V gene: TRBV5-1; CDR3 DNA: TGCGCCAGCAGCCCCATTAGCGGCTTCGAGCAGTACTTC; CDR3 protein: CASSPISGFEQYF
J gene: TRBJ2-7; D gene: NA; clone size: NA; V gene: TRBV4-2; CDR3 DNA: TGTGCCAGCAGCCAAGTCCGCGCGGGCTCCTACGAGCAGTACTTC; CDR3 protein: CASSQVRAGSYEQYF
J gene: TRBJ2-7; D gene: TRBD1; clone size: NA; V gene: TRBV2; CDR3 DNA: TGTGCCAGCAGAAACCCTGACAGGGGCCCCTACGAGCAGTACTTC; CDR3 protein: CASRNPDRGPYEQYF
J gene: TRBJ2-1; D gene: NA; clone size: NA; V gene: TRBV27; CDR3 DNA: TGTGCCAGCAGCCGACCTAAATCGGTATACAATGAGCAGTTCTTC; CDR3 protein: CASSRPKSVYNEQFF
J gene: TRBJ1-3; D gene: NA; clone size: NA; V gene: TRBV13; CDR3 DNA: TGTGCCAGCAGCTTGGCTACCTTTATAAGCACCATATATTTT; CDR3 protein: CASSLATFISTIYF
J gene: TRBJ2-3; D gene: NA; clone size: NA; V gene: TRBV29-1; CDR3 DNA: TGCAGCGCCGAGGGGGAGAGCACAGATACGCAGTATTTT; CDR3 protein: CSAEGESTDTQYF
J gene: TRBJ2-2; D gene: TRBD2; clone size: NA; V gene: TRBV6-1; CDR3 DNA: TGTGCCAGCAGTGGGCCCCTAGCGGGGTGGGCCGGGGAGCTGTTTTTT; CDR3 protein: CASSGPLAGWAGELFF
J gene: TRBJ1-1; D gene: NA; clone size: NA; V gene: TRBV28; CDR3 DNA: TGTGCCAGCAAAGAAGGAATCTTGAACACTGAAGCTTTCTTT; CDR3 protein: CASKEGILNTEAFF
J gene: TRBJ1-3; D gene: NA; clone size: NA; V gene: TRBV6-1; CDR3 DNA: TGTGCCAGCAGTGAGAGACAGGACTCTGGAAACACCATATATTTT; CDR3 protein: CASSERQDSGNTIYF
J gene: TRBJ1-3; D gene: NA; clone size: NA; V gene: TRBV30; CDR3 DNA: TGTGCCTGGAGTGTGAGCTCTGGAAACACCATATATTTT; CDR3 protein: CAWSVSSGNTIYF